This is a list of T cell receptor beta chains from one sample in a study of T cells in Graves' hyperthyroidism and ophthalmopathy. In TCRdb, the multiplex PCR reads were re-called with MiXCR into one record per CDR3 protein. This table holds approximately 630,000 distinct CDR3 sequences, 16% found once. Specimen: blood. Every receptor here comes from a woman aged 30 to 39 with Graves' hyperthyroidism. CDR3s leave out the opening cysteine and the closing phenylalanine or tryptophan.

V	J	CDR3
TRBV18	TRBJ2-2	ASSPREQGANTGELF
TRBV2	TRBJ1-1	ASSASNKNTEAF
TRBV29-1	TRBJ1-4	SANQGSTNEKLF
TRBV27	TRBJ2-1	ASSLDRKVYNEQF
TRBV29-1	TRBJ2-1	SVVGQGGDEQF
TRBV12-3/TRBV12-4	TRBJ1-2	ASSSYDRYGYT
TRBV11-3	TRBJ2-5	ASSLGSKGETQY
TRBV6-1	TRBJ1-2	ASSLDGTDGYT
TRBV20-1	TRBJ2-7	SARVASGRYSYEQY
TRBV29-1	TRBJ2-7	SASELAGGEQY
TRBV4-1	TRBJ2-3	ASSQETRAIEGY
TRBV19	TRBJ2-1	ASKVAHANEQF
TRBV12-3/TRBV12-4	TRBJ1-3	ASSFGGVSSGNTIY
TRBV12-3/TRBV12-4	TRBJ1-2	ASSARRRDLGGGYT
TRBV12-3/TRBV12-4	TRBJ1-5	ASMGPGNQPQH
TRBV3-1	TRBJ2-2	ASSQDRWGIYTGELF
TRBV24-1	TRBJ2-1	ATSAPGAIEYNEQF
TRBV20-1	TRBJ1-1	SAREIDRGRGEAF
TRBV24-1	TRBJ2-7	ATSDYRQGQYEQY
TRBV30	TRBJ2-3	AWRSTGTGSTDTQY
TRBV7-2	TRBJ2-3	ASSSHPSGRSTDTQY
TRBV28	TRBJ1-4	ASSEWGRAGDEKLF
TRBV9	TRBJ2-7	ASSVGMGFEQY
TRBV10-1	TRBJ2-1	ASSLSGVNNEQF
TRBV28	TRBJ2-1	ASSLRGYNEQF
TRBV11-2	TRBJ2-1	ASSLSSSENNEQF
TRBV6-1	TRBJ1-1	ASNFLGGEAF
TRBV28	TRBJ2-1	ASSFGRNEQF
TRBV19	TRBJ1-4	ASSILNGQINEKLF
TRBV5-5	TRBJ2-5	ASSRGQGGGWETQY
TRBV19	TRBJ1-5	ASSMGGTWPQH
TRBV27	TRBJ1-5	ASNGQGWNQPQH
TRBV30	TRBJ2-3	AWSARRTGGTDTQY
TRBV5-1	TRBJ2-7	ASSLTGQSSYEQY
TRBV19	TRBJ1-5	ASSPGTGRIGNQPQH
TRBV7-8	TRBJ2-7	ASSAGDSPNYEQY
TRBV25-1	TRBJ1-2	AGSERGFNGYT
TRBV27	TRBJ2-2	ASSPGQGMGTGELF
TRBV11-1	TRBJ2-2	ASSLAQTGELF
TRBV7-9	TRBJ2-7	ASSLSVFEGLEQY
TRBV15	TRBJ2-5	ATSSQGQGQETQY
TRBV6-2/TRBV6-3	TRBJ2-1	ASRKGQGRKSNEQF
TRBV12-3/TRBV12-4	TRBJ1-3	ASSFNPGQGGNTIY
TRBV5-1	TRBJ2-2	ASSLEVRRNTGELF
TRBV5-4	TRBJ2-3	ASSLAGMQGDTQY
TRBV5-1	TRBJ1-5	ASSVTGGQSQH
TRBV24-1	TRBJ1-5	ATSDRTGQYQPQH
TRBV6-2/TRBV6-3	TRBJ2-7	ASNSAGAISYEQY
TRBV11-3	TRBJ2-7	ASSPGLGDSKGSYEQY
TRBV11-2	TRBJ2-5	ASSLDPGQIETQY
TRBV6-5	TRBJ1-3	ASSYGPPADTIY
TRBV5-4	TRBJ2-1	ASSLPGQGAKDEQF
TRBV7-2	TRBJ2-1	ASSLKASGGYNEQF